These 22 T cell receptor beta chains were sequenced from one sample in a study of blood T cell repertoires in COVID-19. Here immunoSEQ multiplex PCR was the method, and the copy in TCRdb shows in-frame clones only, minus some. The sample comprises about 270,000 clones, 80% to 90% of which are singletons, and 8% to 9.5% rests with the top ten. Sequenced: peripheral blood. These receptors were taken from a woman between 50 and 59 years old who had recovered from COVID-19.

The genes are TRBV4-3 and TRBJ1-5; D is unclear. Germline V lookup: CDR1 LGHNA, CDR2 YSLEER. Trimming took off 0 bases at V and 6 bases at J, with 27 bases between the two ends. This CDR3 is built from 20 residues. In nucleotides, the CDR3 is TGCGCCAGCAGCCAAGATTATCCCGCGTTTATCGGACTCGCGGCTCAGCCCCAGCATTTT. Translation: CASSQDYPAFIGLAAQPQHF.

V usage is TRBV30 and J usage is TRBJ2-7; 10 bases agree with TRBD1. CDR1 GTSNPN and CDR2 SVGIG come from the germline V gene (reference sequence). The length of the CDR3 is 13 residues. V lost 8 bases, J lost 3 bases, and 7 bases stayed unmatched. The CDR3 sequence: CAGQGGTVYEQYF. DNA for the CDR3: TGTGCCGGACAGGGGGGGACCGTCTACGAGCAGTACTTC.

This chain connects TRBV5-8 to TRBJ2-1; D might be TRBD1 (6 bases). This CDR3 has 16 residues. The V end was cut by 0 bases, the J end by 0 bases, with 10 bases between. CDR1 is SGHTS, CDR2 YDEGEE, per germline. The CDR3 DNA sequence: TGTGCCAGCAGCTTGGCTGGGGGCCGCTCCTACAATGAGCAGTTCTTC. Protein product: CASSLAGGRSYNEQFF. Based on the CDR3 plus reference TRBV5-8 and TRBJ2-1, the full variable domain is EAGVTQSPTHLIKTRGQQATLRCSPISGHTSVYWYQQALGLGLQFLLWYDEGEERNRGNFPPRFSGRQFPNYSSELNVNALELEDSALYLCASSLAGGRSYNEQFFGPGTRLTVL.

The chain is built from TRBV11-1 and TRBJ1-4, with 11 bases that match TRBD1. Trimming at V came to 5 bases and at J to 7 bases, leaving 3 bases not matched to a gene. This CDR3 region has 14 residues. Germline CDR1 and CDR2: SGHAT and FQDESV (reference sequence). The CDR3 DNA reads as TGTGCCAGCAGCCCGGACAGGGGGCGTGAAAAACTGTTTTTT. This gives the protein CASSPDRGREKLFF.

This chain connects TRBV7-2 to TRBJ2-5; TRBD1 might be the D (5 bases). Germline V gives CDR1 SGHTA, CDR2 FQGNSA. V was clipped by 1 base and J by 4 bases, with 13 bases between them. The CDR3 sequence is 15 residues long. The CDR3 reads CASSLEGRARETQYF. Written as DNA, the CDR3 is TGTGCCAGCAGCTTAGAGGGCAGGGCCCGAGAGACCCAGTACTTC.

The chain combines TRBV30 with TRBJ2-7, with D possibly being TRBD2 (6 bases). Germline V gene data show CDR1 as GTSNPN and CDR2 as SVGIG (reference sequence). The V and J ends lost 0 bases and 2 bases respectively, with 14 bases between them. This CDR3 contains 15 residues. Here the CDR3 DNA reads TGTGCCTGGAGTGTGGCGGGGTCATCACCCTACGAGCAGTACTTC. Protein product: CAWSVAGSSPYEQYF.

The gene calls are TRBV5-4 and TRBJ2-7; D ambiguous. Trimming removed 2 bases from V and 0 bases from J, with 9 bases in between. CDR3 length: 14 residues. Germline V gene sequence: CDR1 SGHNT, CDR2 YYREEE (reference sequence). CDR3 sequence reads: CASSLNQYSYEQYF. DNA of the CDR3: TGTGCCAGCAGCTTAAACCAGTACTCCTACGAGCAGTACTTC.

The count of this clone is one. The genes are TRBV28 and TRBJ1-5; D is unclear. The V end was cut by 4 bases, the J end by 4 bases, with 17 bases between. The CDR3 covers 16 residues. CDR1 is MDHEN, CDR2 SYDVKM, per germline. CDR3 nucleotides: TGTGCCAGCAGTTATTTGGGGAGCGGAGGTAATCAGCCCCAGCATTTT. This gives the protein CASSYLGSGGNQPQHF.

The chain carries TRBV19 and TRBJ2-1; 10 bases align to TRBD2. CDR1 is LNHDA, CDR2 SQIVND, per germline (reference sequence). There are 16 residues in the CDR3. J gave up 3 bases and V 5 bases, and 7 bases lay outside the gene matches. Here the CDR3 DNA reads TGTGCCAGTAGTCCAACGACTAGCGGGTACTACAATGAGCAGTTCTTC. Translation gives CASSPTTSGYYNEQFF.

The chain uses TRBV5-6 and TRBJ1-2; D remains ambiguous. V was trimmed by 3 bases and J by 4 bases, leaving 22 bases between them. Germline CDR1 and CDR2: SGHDT and YYEEEE. The CDR3 is 17 amino acids. CDR3 protein: CASSSLGGRAGGYGYTF. The CDR3 DNA sequence: TGTGCCAGCAGCTCTCTCGGTGGGCGGGCAGGCGGCTATGGCTACACCTTC.

V is TRBV6-6 and J is TRBJ1-3; D perhaps matches TRBD1 (5 bases). This CDR3 comprises 15 residues. Germline V CDR1 and CDR2: MNHNY, SVGAGI (reference sequence). Trimming took off 6 bases at V and 4 bases at J, with 16 bases between the two ends. The CDR3 nucleotides are TGTGCCAGCAGCAAAGGAGGGGAGGTGGGAAACACCATATATTTT. Translated: CASSKGGEVGNTIYF.

The chain joins TRBV6-4 to TRBJ1-1; weak D call: TRBD1 (5 bases). The germline V gene has CDR1 MRHNA and CDR2 SNTAGT. The CDR3 is 14 residues long. Between the trimmed V and J ends, which lost 0 bases and 1 base, there was a span of 6 bases. The CDR3 nucleotides read TGTGCCAGCAGTGACTCGGACAAGAACACTGAAGCTTTCTTT. It codes for CASSDSDKNTEAFF.

The rearrangement uses TRBV28 and TRBJ2-3; maybe TRBD2 (5 bases). The germline V gene has CDR1 MDHEN and CDR2 SYDVKM. The CDR3 runs to 17 residues. V was shortened by 3 bases and J by 0 bases, with 16 bases between the two germline ends. CDR3 sequence reads: CASSFQLGLTSTDTQYF. The CDR3 nucleotides read TGTGCCAGCAGTTTCCAACTAGGCCTCACTAGCACAGATACGCAGTATTTT. Full variable domain (remainder filled in from reference TRBV28 and TRBJ2-3): DVKVTQSSRYLVKRTGEKVFLECVQDMDHENMFWYRQDPGLGLRLIYFSYDVKMKEKGDIPEGYSVSREKKERFSLILESASTNQTSMYLCASSFQLGLTSTDTQYFGPGTRLTVL.

V and J are TRBV6-5 and TRBJ2-7, with D possibly TRBD1 on 6 matching bases. Germline V lookup: CDR1 MNHEY, CDR2 SVGAGI. Trimming stripped 6 bases from V and 2 bases from J, with 11 bases between. The CDR3 consists of 13 residues. The CDR3 spells CASSDTGPYEQYF. DNA of the CDR3: TGTGCCAGCAGCGACACAGGGCCCTACGAGCAGTACTTC.

The V call is TRBV6-5, the J call TRBJ1-5; unclear D gene. V was cut by 7 bases and J by 6 bases, with 16 bases left in between. CDR1 and CDR2 from the germline V gene are MNHEY and SVGAGI. This CDR3 is built from 14 residues. The CDR3 protein is CASTQAGLGQPQHF. CDR3 bases: TGTGCCAGCACCCAAGCGGGTTTAGGTCAGCCCCAGCATTTT.

The J gene is TRBJ1-1, the V gene TRBV28; D unresolved. The CDR3 is made up of 14 amino acids. Germline V lookup: CDR1 MDHEN, CDR2 SYDVKM. V was pared by 5 bases and J by 5 bases, with 15 bases between. CDR3 DNA: TGTGCCAGCAGTGTGGTTTTTGAGTGGACTGAAGCTTTCTTT. Protein sequence: CASSVVFEWTEAFF.

The rearrangement joins TRBV5-1 to TRBJ2-3; 7 positions agree with TRBD2. V lost 3 bases to trimming and J lost 3 bases; unmatched junction nucleotides: 4. Germline V CDR1 and CDR2: SGHRS, YFSETQ. The CDR3 extends over 14 amino acids. The chain's CDR3 is CASSSSGSTDTQYF. CDR3 DNA: TGCGCCAGCAGCTCTAGCGGATCGACAGATACGCAGTATTTT.

The rearrangement joins TRBV7-2 to TRBJ2-5; 10 bases are shared with TRBD1. The CDR3 has 14 amino acids. The V segment lost 5 bases and the J segment 2 bases; nucleotides outside the gene matches: 2. Germline-derived CDR1 and CDR2 are SGHTA and FQGNSA. The CDR3: CASSGQGGQETQYF. The CDR3 nucleotides are TGTGCCAGCAGCGGACAGGGGGGTCAAGAGACCCAGTACTTC. Full variable domain (remainder filled in from reference TRBV7-2 and TRBJ2-5): GAGVSQSPSNKVTEKGKDVELRCDPISGHTALYWYRQSLGQGLEFLIYFQGNSAPDKSGLPSDRFSAERTGGSVSTLTIQRTQQEDSAVYLCASSGQGGQETQYFGPGTRLLVL.

V and J are TRBV7-6 and TRBJ2-1, with D perhaps matching TRBD2 (7 bases). The CDR3 sequence is 14 residues long. Germline V gene data show CDR1 as SGHVS and CDR2 as FNYEAQ. Trimming shortened V by 5 bases and J by 4 bases, and 12 bases separated the two germline ends. CDR3 protein: CASSTRGGYNEQFF. The CDR3 nucleotides read TGTGCCAGCAGCACGAGGGGGGGTTACAATGAGCAGTTCTTC.

V usage is TRBV27 and J usage is TRBJ2-1; TRBD1 is a possible D gene (6 bases). The V end was cut by 3 bases, the J end by 8 bases, with 11 bases between. Germline CDR1 is MNHEY and CDR2 is SMNVEV (reference sequence). The CDR3 contains 13 residues. The CDR3 region has the DNA TGTGCCAGCAGTTTCAGGGGTGGGGATGAGCAGTTCTTC. It translates to CASSFRGGDEQFF.

This clone appeared a few times. This rearrangement joins TRBV7-9 to TRBJ2-1, with 11 bases identical to TRBD1. J lost 7 bases, V lost 5 bases, and 7 bases had no gene match. This CDR3 is built from 15 residues. Germline V CDR1 and CDR2: SEHNR, FQNEAQ (reference sequence). The CDR3 sequence is CASSAGTGGSNEQFF. The DNA of the CDR3 is TGTGCCAGCAGCGCCGGGACAGGGGGTAGTAATGAGCAGTTCTTC.

The chain couples TRBV5-1 to TRBJ2-5, with TRBD2 matching over 16 bases. Germline CDR1 and CDR2: SGHRS and YFSETQ. The CDR3 spans 20 residues. The V gene end was trimmed by 4 bases and the J gene end by 5 bases; junction bases not matched to a gene: 17. The CDR3 DNA follows: TGCGCCAGCAGCCAAGAGGTTGGGACTAGCGGGGGGGCGGTCGGTGAGACCCAGTACTTC. Protein product: CASSQEVGTSGGAVGETQYF.